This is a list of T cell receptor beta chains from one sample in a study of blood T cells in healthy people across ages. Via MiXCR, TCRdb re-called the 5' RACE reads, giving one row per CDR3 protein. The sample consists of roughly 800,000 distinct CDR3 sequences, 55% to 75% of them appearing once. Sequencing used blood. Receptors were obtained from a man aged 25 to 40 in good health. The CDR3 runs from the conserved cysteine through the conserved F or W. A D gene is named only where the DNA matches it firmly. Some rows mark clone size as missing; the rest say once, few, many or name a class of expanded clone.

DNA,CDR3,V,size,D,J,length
TGCGCCAGCAGCACCGCCAGCGGGAGAGAGAGCACAGATACGCAGTATTTT,CASSTASGRESTDTQYF,TRBV5-1,many,TRBD2,TRBJ2-3,17
TGCAGTGCTAGAGGAGGGACTAGCGGGAGAGGCACAGATACGCAGTATTTT,CSARGGTSGRGTDTQYF,TRBV20-1,.,TRBD2,TRBJ2-3,17
TGCAGCGTCCGTGAAGCCTACGAGCAGTACTTC,CSVREAYEQYF,TRBV29-1,few,.,TRBJ2-7,11
TGTGCCAGCAGCCGAATGGCTAGTGACCTCAATGAGCAGTTCTTC,CASSRMASDLNEQFF,TRBV7-7,.,.,TRBJ2-1,15
TGTGCCAGCAGAGCGACAAGTACCCTTTCCTATAGCAATCAGCCCCAGCATTTT,CASRATSTLSYSNQPQHF,TRBV6-1,.,.,TRBJ1-5,18
TGTGCCAGCAGTCCGATCAGGGGGGTTGAGCAGTTCTTC,CASSPIRGVEQFF,TRBV11-2,.,.,TRBJ2-1,13
TGTGCCAGCAGCTTAGGGGGCTCTAGCACAGATACGCAGTATTTT,CASSLGGSSTDTQYF,TRBV13,.,.,TRBJ2-3,15
TGTGCCAGCAGCTTCCTCGGGACAGGGGCTTACGAGCAGTACTTC,CASSFLGTGAYEQYF,TRBV7-2,few,TRBD1,TRBJ2-7,15
TGTGCCAGCAGCCCCAATTTGGGTGGCTACACCTTC,CASSPNLGGYTF,TRBV7-2,.,.,TRBJ1-2,12
TGTGCCAGCAGGACAGGGACCGAGCAGTACTTC,CASRTGTEQYF,TRBV2,once,TRBD1,TRBJ2-7,11
TGTGCCAGCAGTTACAACTCCCCATCGGGCGGGAGTACAGATACGCAGTATTTT,CASSYNSPSGGSTDTQYF,TRBV6-5,.,TRBD2,TRBJ2-3,18
TGTGCCATCAGTGAGTCAATGGGGGAAGAGACCCAGTACTTC,CAISESMGEETQYF,TRBV10-3,once,.,TRBJ2-5,14
TGTGCTCCTCGACCCAGGGTCGGGATCAGAGATACGCAGTATTTT,CAPRPRVGIRDTQYF,TRBV10-3,.,.,TRBJ2-3,15
TGCAGTGCTAGAGATCCCAGCGGGAGGTACGACGAGCAGTACTTC,CSARDPSGRYDEQYF,TRBV20-1,.,TRBD2,TRBJ2-7,15
TGCAGTGCTGGCGGGTCCTTGGACAATGAGCAGTACTTC,CSAGGSLDNEQYF,TRBV20-1,.,.,TRBJ2-4,13
TGTGCCAGCAGCTCCCAGGGGGTACAAGAGACCCAGTACTTC,CASSSQGVQETQYF,TRBV7-9,few,TRBD1,TRBJ2-5,14
TGCAGCGTTTCCATGGGTGAAGCTTTCTTT,CSVSMGEAFF,TRBV29-1,.,.,TRBJ1-1,10
TGTGCCAGCAGCCCAAATCCGGCCCCGGTGCTCTATGGCTACACCTTC,CASSPNPAPVLYGYTF,TRBV27,.,.,TRBJ1-2,16
TGTGCCAGCAAGATCGGTGGGGGACAGCAGTACGAGCAGTACTTC,CASKIGGGQQYEQYF,TRBV2,.,TRBD1,TRBJ2-7,15
TGCGCCAGCAGCCCATCTAGCGCTCGCTCCTACAATGAGCAGTTCTTC,CASSPSSARSYNEQFF,TRBV4-1,.,.,TRBJ2-1,16
TGTGCCAGCAGTTACTCGAGTAGGCCGGGTCACAGGGGCTACACCTTC,CASSYSSRPGHRGYTF,TRBV6-5,.,.,TRBJ1-2,16
TGTGCCAGCAGCCAAGATAGCGGGGGAACCTACGAGCAGTACTTC,CASSQDSGGTYEQYF,TRBV3-1,.,TRBD2,TRBJ2-7,15
TGCGCCAGCAGCTTTGGCGACATCTCCGATACGCAGTATTTT,CASSFGDISDTQYF,TRBV5-1,few,.,TRBJ2-3,14
TGTGCCACCCAAGGGGTATCCTACGAGCAGTACTTC,CATQGVSYEQYF,TRBV10-3,.,.,TRBJ2-7,12
TGTGCCACGCCGAACCAGGGTTCTTGGGAGACCCAGTACTTC,CATPNQGSWETQYF,TRBV27,.,.,TRBJ2-5,14
TGTGCCAGCAGTTGGCGGGACAGGGGACAGCCCCAGCATTTT,CASSWRDRGQPQHF,TRBV12-3/TRBV12-4,.,TRBD1,TRBJ1-5,14
TGTGCCAGCAGTTATATAGCAGAGGAGCAGTACTTC,CASSYIAEEQYF,TRBV6-2/TRBV6-3,.,.,TRBJ2-7,12
TGTGCCAGCAGTGAATCCCCCCCCGGCGCAGATACGCAGTATTTT,CASSESPPGADTQYF,TRBV25-1,.,.,TRBJ2-3,15